Reported below is one TCR beta chain. Between the trimmed V and J ends, which lost 3 bases and 4 bases, there was a span of 9 bases. CDR1 and CDR2 (germline): SQVTM, ANQGSEA. The CDR3 totals 12 residues. Sequencing was performed with immunoSEQ multiplex PCR; in TCRdb, only in-frame clones are kept and a portion is missing. The repertoire holds roughly 89,000 clones, with around 93% as singletons. This record comes from a study of T cell changes during pregnancy in multiple sclerosis. Sequencing used peripheral blood, obtained in the third trimester of pregnancy. The chain carries TRBV29-1 and TRBJ1-2; D not certain. This clonotype was obtained from a female donor with multiple sclerosis, enrolled in a pregnancy study. CDR3 DNA: TGCAGCGTTGACGTCTTCGGCTATGGCTACACCTTC. Translation gives CSVDVFGYGYTF. The complete variable domain, with remaining parts taken from reference TRBV29-1 and TRBJ1-2, reads SAVISQKPSRDICQRGTSLTIQCQVDSQVTMMFWYRQQPGQSLTLIATANQGSEATYESGFVIDKFPISRPNLTFSTLTVSNMSPEDSSIYLCSVDVFGYGYTFGSGTRLTVV.